The 23 T cell receptor beta chains below were found in one sample sequenced in a study of T-cell reconstitution after alpha-beta-depleted transplantation in children (dated by TCRdb to 2016 to 2017). Receptors were amplified or captured by PCR. Sequencing took place on an Illumina HiSeq 2500. To normalize quantification of the TCRbeta repertoire, the TCR libraries were built with molecular barcoding that relied on unique molecular identifiers. In TCRdb, the public reads were trimmed at Q25 with fastp and aligned with MiXCR, with productive beta chains retained. Each entry merges the rows of one CDR3 protein and shows their most common DNA and genes. The sample table shows some 100,000 distinct CDR3 sequences, and roughly a sixth are seen once. 15% to 20% of the sample lies in the top ten. This sample's treatment or condition label indicates: allogeneic hematopoietic cell transplantation with graft depleted of TCRalphabeta T cells and CD19 B cells.

The input for sequencing was PBMCs, mostly from graft donor cells, taken 180 days after TCRalphabeta/CD19-depleted stem cell transplant. The source of these receptors is a male patient between 2 and 9 years old who had a stem cell transplant for acute lymphoblastic leukemia, so the T cells may come from the graft donor.

In its sample, this clonotype was seen many times. The chain uses TRBV12-3 or TRBV12-4 and TRBJ2-1, with D possibly being TRBD1 or TRBD2 (5 bases each). The CDR3 has 13 amino acids. Trimming shortened V by 5 bases and J by 9 bases, and 14 bases separated the two germline ends. CDR3 loop: CASSPLDGGEQFF. CDR3 bases: TGTGCCAGCAGTCCTCTTGATGGGGGTGAGCAGTTCTTC.

The chain has TRBV7-9 and TRBJ1-1; 9 bases match TRBD1. The V gene end was trimmed by 6 bases and the J gene end by 8 bases; junction bases not matched to a gene: 13. Germline V gene sequence: CDR1 SEHNR, CDR2 FQNEAQ (reference sequence). CDR3 length: 15 residues. This CDR3 is CASRPPGQGVEEAFF. CDR3 nucleotides: TGTGCCAGCAGACCTCCGGGACAGGGTGTGGAAGAAGCTTTCTTT.

This clonotype was seen a handful of times. This sequence joins TRBV7-9 and TRBJ2-7; 7 bases map to TRBD1. CDR3 length equals 15 residues. Germline-derived CDR1 and CDR2 are SEHNR and FQNEAQ (reference sequence). The V and J ends lost 2 bases and 5 bases, in that order; junction bases with no gene match: 9. The CDR3: CASSLTPDRVNEQYF. The CDR3 coding sequence is TGTGCCAGCAGCTTAACCCCAGACAGGGTGAACGAGCAGTACTTC. Drawing the rest from reference TRBV7-9 and TRBJ2-7, the complete variable domain is DTGVSQNPRHKITKRGQNVTFRCDPISEHNRLYWYRQTLGQGPEFLTYFQNEAQLEKSRLLSDRFSAERPKGSFSTLEIQRTEQGDSAMYLCASSLTPDRVNEQYFGPGTRLTVT.

This clonotype was seen many times. The chain is built from TRBV4-3 and TRBJ1-2, with D hard to call. The V end was cut by 1 base, the J end by 1 base, with 7 bases between. CDR1 LGHNA and CDR2 YSLEER come from the germline V gene. The CDR3 runs 14 residues. The DNA for the CDR3 is TGCGCCAGCAGCCAAGCGGCAGTTAACTATGGCTACACCTTC. Protein: CASSQAAVNYGYTF.

A few counts support this clonotype. V gene TRBV2 combines with J gene TRBJ2-3, with 7 bases aligning to TRBD1. V lost 4 bases and J lost 1; bases outside the gene matches: 8. The CDR3 is 16 residues long. CDR1 SNHLY and CDR2 FYNNEI come from the germline V gene. The CDR3 here is CASSGGQSWGTDTQYF. The DNA of the CDR3 is TGTGCCAGCAGTGGGGGACAGTCCTGGGGCACAGATACGCAGTATTTT.

This clonotype has only one observation. The gene calls are TRBV7-8 and TRBJ2-2; 12 bases are a match to TRBD2. This CDR3 region has 17 residues. With V trimmed by 1 base and J by 5 bases, 5 bases remained unmatched. The germline V gene has CDR1 SGHVS and CDR2 FQNEAQ. Here the CDR3 reads CASSLGLAGATTGELFF. The CDR3 region has the DNA TGTGCCAGCAGCTTAGGACTAGCGGGGGCGACAACCGGGGAGCTGTTTTTT.

J is TRBJ2-6 and V is TRBV19; perhaps D is TRBD1 or TRBD2 (5 bases each). The CDR3 extends over 15 amino acids. With 7 bases removed from V and 4 bases from J, the gap between germline ends came to 14 bases. Looked up from germline, CDR1 is LNHDA and CDR2 is SQIVND (reference sequence). CDR3 protein: CASTSEGLGANVLTF. The CDR3 bases are TGTGCCAGTACTTCTGAGGGGCTCGGGGCCAACGTCCTGACTTTC.

This chain joins TRBV5-1 and TRBJ1-6; maybe TRBD1 (6 bases). CDR1 SGHRS and CDR2 YFSETQ come from the germline V gene. The V gene lost 0 bases and the J gene lost 9 bases, with 16 bases spanning the gap. The CDR3 runs to 16 residues. CDR3 bases: TGCGCCAGCAGCTTGGAGGTAGGGGGTGTCGGTTCACCCCTCCACTTT. It encodes CASSLEVGGVGSPLHF. Looking up the rest from reference TRBV5-1 and TRBJ1-6 gives the full variable domain: KAGVTQTPRYLIKTRGQQVTLSCSPISGHRSVSWYQQTPGQGLQFLFEYFSETQRNKGNFPGRFSGRQFSNSRSEMNVSTLELGDSALYLCASSLEVGGVGSPLHFGNGTRLTVT.

This clonotype came up a few times. This chain uses TRBV4-3 with TRBJ2-3; no clear D gene. Trimming pared 2 bases from V and 2 bases from J, leaving 17 bases between. The CDR3 has 17 residues. Germline V gene sequence: CDR1 LGHNA, CDR2 YSLEER. DNA for the CDR3: TGCGCCAGCAGCCAAACACTTAGGACGGAACTCACAGATACGCAGTATTTT. As protein: CASSQTLRTELTDTQYF.

In this sample, this clonotype turned up a few times. The CDR3: CSVVDRPPNYGYTF. The CDR3 DNA reads as TGCAGCGTTGTGGACAGACCCCCTAACTATGGCTACACCTTC. The V and J genes are TRBV29-1 and TRBJ1-2, with a tentative D call TRBD1 (6 bases). Per the germline V gene, CDR1 is SQVTM and CDR2 is ANQGSEA. Trimming removed 4 bases from V and 0 bases from J, with 12 bases in between. The CDR3 has 14 amino acids. The variable domain in full, with the rest retrieved from reference TRBV29-1 and TRBJ1-2, is SAVISQKPSRDICQRGTSLTIQCQVDSQVTMMFWYRQQPGQSLTLIATANQGSEATYESGFVIDKFPISRPNLTFSTLTVSNMSPEDSSIYLCSVVDRPPNYGYTFGSGTRLTVV.

This clonotype has at least ten counts. This chain connects TRBV5-1 to TRBJ2-5; tentatively, D is TRBD1 (7 bases). CDR3 length: 12 residues. Trimming took off 3 bases at V and 5 bases at J, with 8 bases between the two ends. Germline CDR1 and CDR2: SGHRS and YFSETQ. CDR3 DNA: TGCGCCAGCAGCTCAGGGGGGGAGACCCAGTACTTC. Translating gives CASSSGGETQYF.

The chain has TRBV7-2 and TRBJ2-3; the match to TRBD2 covers 8 bases. The CDR3 spans 16 residues. Germline V CDR1 and CDR2: SGHTA, FQGNSA. The V gene end was trimmed by 1 base and the J gene end by 1 base; junction bases not matched to a gene: 4. CDR3 in amino acids: CASSLVGSGGTDTQYF. The CDR3 DNA reads as TGTGCCAGCAGCTTAGTGGGTAGCGGGGGCACAGATACGCAGTATTTT.

This clonotype has more than one count but fewer than ten. The CDR3 loop is CAISGQPNTGELFF. CDR3 in DNA: TGTGCCATCAGTGGGCAGCCCAACACCGGGGAGCTGTTTTTT. The rearrangement links TRBV10-3 to TRBJ2-2; D unresolved. This CDR3 contains 14 residues. The V end lost 4 bases, the J end lost 2 bases, and 8 bases lay between the germline ends. Germline CDR1 is ENHRY and CDR2 is SYGVKD.

This clonotype was seen more than once but under ten times. The CDR3 nucleotides read TGTGCCAGCAGCTTAGCGAGTCGACCAGAGACCCAGTACTTC. Its protein is CASSLASRPETQYF. V is TRBV7-2 and J is TRBJ2-5; D gene ambiguous. The CDR3 extends over 14 amino acids. Germline V lookup: CDR1 SGHTA, CDR2 FQGNSA. With 0 bases removed from V and 4 bases from J, the gap between germline ends came to 9 bases.

The chain uses TRBV28 and TRBJ2-7; TRBD1 matches at 10 bases. Looked up from germline, CDR1 is MDHEN and CDR2 is SYDVKM. The J segment lost 4 bases and the V segment lost 5 bases, leaving 14 bases of the junction unmatched. The CDR3 spans 17 residues. As DNA, the CDR3 is TGTGCCAGCAGTCCAACAGCTCCGGGACAGGGGAGGTACGAGCAGTACTTC. Encoded protein: CASSPTAPGQGRYEQYF.

The table lists this clonotype with a few counts. The chain carries TRBV5-1 and TRBJ2-5; no firm D call. The V end lost 0 bases, the J end lost 4 bases, and 10 bases lay between the germline ends. This CDR3 region has 14 residues. CDR1 is SGHRS, CDR2 YFSETQ, per germline. The CDR3 coding sequence is TGCGCCAGCAGCTTGGGTGGCCGTGTAGAGACCCAGTACTTC. Its protein is CASSLGGRVETQYF.

CDR3 sequence reads: CASSEGDSITYEQYF. The DNA for the CDR3 is TGTGCCAGCAGTGAAGGGGACAGTATAACCTACGAGCAGTACTTC. The chain carries TRBV25-1 and TRBJ2-7, with TRBD1 matching over 7 bases. J was trimmed by 2 bases and V by 2 bases; bases with no gene match: 6. Germline V gives CDR1 MGHDK, CDR2 SYGVNS. The CDR3 is 15 residues long.

The rearrangement links TRBV29-1 to TRBJ2-1, with D possibly TRBD2 on 6 matching bases. CDR1 SQVTM and CDR2 ANQGSEA come from the germline V gene. The CDR3 is 14 residues long. Trimming removed 3 bases from V and 2 bases from J, with 11 bases in between. CDR3 in DNA: TGCAGCGTTGATAGACTAGACCCCTACAATGAGCAGTTCTTC. Amino acids: CSVDRLDPYNEQFF.

This clonotype was observed a few times. The J gene is TRBJ2-6, the V gene TRBV13; 8 nucleotides line up with TRBD1. Germline assignment: CDR1 PRHDT and CDR2 FYEKMQ (reference sequence). J was trimmed by 0 bases and V by 5 bases; bases with no gene match: 12. The CDR3 extends over 19 amino acids. CDR3 DNA sequence: TGTGCCAGCAGCGATAGCGGACAGGGACCAAGCTCTGGGGCCAACGTCCTGACTTTC. Translation gives CASSDSGQGPSSGANVLTF.

The J gene is TRBJ2-2, the V gene TRBV20-1; D gene ambiguous. Germline CDR1 and CDR2: DFQATT and SNEGSKA (reference sequence). The CDR3 sequence is 15 residues long. V was trimmed by 1 base and J by 0 bases, leaving 9 bases between them. This CDR3 reads CSARVERPNTGELFF. CDR3 nucleotides: TGCAGTGCTAGAGTAGAAAGACCGAACACCGGGGAGCTGTTTTTT.

The chain has TRBV5-1 and TRBJ1-1; weak D call: TRBD1 (6 bases). The V and J ends lost 7 bases and 1 base respectively, with 14 bases between them. Germline CDR1 and CDR2: SGHRS and YFSETQ. This CDR3 has 14 amino acids. For the CDR3, the DNA is TGCGCCAGCGCTCGGGGGGGACAGAACACTGAAGCTTTCTTT. This codes for CASARGGQNTEAFF.

J is TRBJ2-7 and V is TRBV14; D call uncertain. The V gene's germline CDR1 is SGHDN and CDR2 FVKESK. CDR3 length: 12 amino acids. V was pared by 1 base and J by 4 bases, with 5 bases between. CDR3 loop: CASSQGYYEQYF. CDR3 nucleotides: TGTGCCAGCAGCCAAGGCTATTACGAGCAGTACTTC.

The chain is built from TRBV3-1 and TRBJ2-4; 14 bases agree with TRBD2. The CDR3 runs 19 residues. Germline loops: CDR1 LGHDT, CDR2 YNNKEL (reference sequence). V lost 3 bases to trimming and J lost 3 bases; unmatched junction nucleotides: 10. DNA for the CDR3: TGTGCCAGCAGCCACGGGGGACTAGCGGGGGCAGGCGGCAAAAACATTCAGTACTTC. Its protein product is CASSHGGLAGAGGKNIQYF.